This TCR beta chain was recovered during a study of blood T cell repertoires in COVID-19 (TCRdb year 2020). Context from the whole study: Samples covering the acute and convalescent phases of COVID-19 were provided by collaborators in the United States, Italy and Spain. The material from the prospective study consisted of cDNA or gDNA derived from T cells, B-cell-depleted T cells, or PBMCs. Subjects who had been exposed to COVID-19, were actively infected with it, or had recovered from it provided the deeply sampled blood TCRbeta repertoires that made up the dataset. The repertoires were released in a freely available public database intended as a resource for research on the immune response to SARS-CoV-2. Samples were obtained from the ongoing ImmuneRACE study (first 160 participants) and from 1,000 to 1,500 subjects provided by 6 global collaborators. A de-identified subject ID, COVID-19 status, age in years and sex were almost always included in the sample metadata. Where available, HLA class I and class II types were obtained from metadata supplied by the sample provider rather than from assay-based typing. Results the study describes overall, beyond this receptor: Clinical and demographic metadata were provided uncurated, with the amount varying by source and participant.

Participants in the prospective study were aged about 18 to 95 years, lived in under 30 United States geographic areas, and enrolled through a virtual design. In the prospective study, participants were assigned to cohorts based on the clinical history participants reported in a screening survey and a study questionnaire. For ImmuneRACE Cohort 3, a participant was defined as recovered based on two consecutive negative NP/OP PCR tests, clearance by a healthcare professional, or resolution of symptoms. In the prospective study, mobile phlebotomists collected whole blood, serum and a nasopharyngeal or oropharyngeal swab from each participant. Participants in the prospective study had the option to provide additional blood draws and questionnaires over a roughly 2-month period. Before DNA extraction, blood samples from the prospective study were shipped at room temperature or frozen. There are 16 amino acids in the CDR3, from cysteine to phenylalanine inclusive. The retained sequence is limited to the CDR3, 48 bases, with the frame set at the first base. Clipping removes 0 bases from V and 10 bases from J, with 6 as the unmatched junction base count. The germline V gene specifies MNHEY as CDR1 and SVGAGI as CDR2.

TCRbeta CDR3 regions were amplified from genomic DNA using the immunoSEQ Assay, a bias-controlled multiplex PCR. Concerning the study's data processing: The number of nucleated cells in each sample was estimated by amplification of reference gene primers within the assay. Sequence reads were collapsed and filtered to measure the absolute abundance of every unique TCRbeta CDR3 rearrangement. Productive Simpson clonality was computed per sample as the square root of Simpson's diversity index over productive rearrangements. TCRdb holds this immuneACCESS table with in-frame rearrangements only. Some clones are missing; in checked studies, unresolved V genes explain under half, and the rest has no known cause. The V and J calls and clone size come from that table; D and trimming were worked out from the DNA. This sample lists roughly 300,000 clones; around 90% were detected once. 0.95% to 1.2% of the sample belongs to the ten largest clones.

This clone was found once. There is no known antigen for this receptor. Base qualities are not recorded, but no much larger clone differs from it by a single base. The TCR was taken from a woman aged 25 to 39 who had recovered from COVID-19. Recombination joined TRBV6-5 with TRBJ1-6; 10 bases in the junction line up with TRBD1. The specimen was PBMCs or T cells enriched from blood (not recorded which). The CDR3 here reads CASSYSGTGVRSPLHF. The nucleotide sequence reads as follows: TGTGCCAGCAGTTACTCAGGGACAGGGGTGCGGTCACCCCTCCACTTT.